The clone carrying this T cell receptor (beta chain) has ten or more counts. Its antigen is as yet unknown. Patients picked for sequencing had shown CD8+CD57+ cell expansion detected by flow cytometry. CDR3 and TCR beta VDJ profiling relied on genomic DNA as the template. TCRdb fed the reads into MiXCR, producing one record per CDR3 protein. The table has under 200,000 distinct CDR3 sequences, around half seen once. This sample stems from a study of CD8+CD57+ T cells in acquired aplastic anemia. Study summary: When averaged, DNA from sorted CD4+ and CD8+ cells came to 2.5 to 4 ug. General study findings and limits: Shared by patients and controls, some 29 CD8+ CDR3s were abundant in patients.

The receptor comes from a human donor with aplastic anemia. The sequenced sample was sorted CD4+, CD8+, or CD8+CD57+ T cells (not recorded which) from PBMCs.

Written as DNA, the CDR3 is TGTGCCAGCAGCCGAAGAAGACCTGACAGGGACCATAATTCACCCCTCCACTTT. This encodes CASSRRRPDRDHNSPLHF. The rearrangement links TRBV7-6 to TRBJ1-6; TRBD1 matches at 7 bases. This CDR3 is built from 18 residues. The germline gives CDR1 SGHVS, CDR2 FNYEAQ. Losses at the gene ends were 5 bases for V and 5 bases for J; bases not matched to a gene: 15. Looking up the rest from reference TRBV7-6 and TRBJ1-6 gives the full variable domain: GAGVSQSPRYKVTKRGQDVALRCDPISGHVSLYWYRQALGQGPEFLTYFNYEAQQDKSGLPNDRFSAERPEGSISTLTIQRTEQRDSAMYRCASSRRRPDRDHNSPLHFGNGTRLTVT.